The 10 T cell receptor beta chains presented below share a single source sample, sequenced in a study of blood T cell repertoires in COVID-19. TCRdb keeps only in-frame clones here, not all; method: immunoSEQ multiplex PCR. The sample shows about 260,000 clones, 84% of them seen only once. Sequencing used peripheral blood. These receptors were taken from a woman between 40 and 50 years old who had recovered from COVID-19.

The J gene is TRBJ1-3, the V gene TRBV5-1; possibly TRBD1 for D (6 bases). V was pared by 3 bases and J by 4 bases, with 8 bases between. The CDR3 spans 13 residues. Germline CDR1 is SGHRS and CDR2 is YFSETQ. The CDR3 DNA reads TGCGCCAGCAGCTGGGGGCACGGAAACACCATATATTTT. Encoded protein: CASSWGHGNTIYF.

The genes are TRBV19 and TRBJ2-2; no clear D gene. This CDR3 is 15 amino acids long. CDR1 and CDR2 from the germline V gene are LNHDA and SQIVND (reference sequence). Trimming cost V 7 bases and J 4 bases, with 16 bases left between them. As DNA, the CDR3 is TGTGCCAGTACCCAAATGGGCGCCCTCACCGGGGAGCTGTTTTTT. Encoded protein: CASTQMGALTGELFF.

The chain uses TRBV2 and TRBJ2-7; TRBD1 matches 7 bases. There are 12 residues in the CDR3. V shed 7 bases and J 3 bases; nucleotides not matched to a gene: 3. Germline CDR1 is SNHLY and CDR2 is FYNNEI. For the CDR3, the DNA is TGTGCCAGCAAACGACAGGGCTACGAGCAGTACTTC. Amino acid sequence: CASKRQGYEQYF.

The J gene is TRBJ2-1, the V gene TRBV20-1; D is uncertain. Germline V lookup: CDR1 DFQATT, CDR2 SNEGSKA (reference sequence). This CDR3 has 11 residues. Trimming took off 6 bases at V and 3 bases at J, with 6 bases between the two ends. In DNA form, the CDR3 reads TGCAGTGCCATACACTACAATGAGCAGTTCTTC. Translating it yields CSAIHYNEQFF.

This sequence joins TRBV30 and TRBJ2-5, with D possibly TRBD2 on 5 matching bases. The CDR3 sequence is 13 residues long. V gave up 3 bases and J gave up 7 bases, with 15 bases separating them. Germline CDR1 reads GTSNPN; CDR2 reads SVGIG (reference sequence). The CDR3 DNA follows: TGTGCCTGGAGCCCGAGAGGCGGAGGGACCCAGTACTTC. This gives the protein CAWSPRGGGTQYF.

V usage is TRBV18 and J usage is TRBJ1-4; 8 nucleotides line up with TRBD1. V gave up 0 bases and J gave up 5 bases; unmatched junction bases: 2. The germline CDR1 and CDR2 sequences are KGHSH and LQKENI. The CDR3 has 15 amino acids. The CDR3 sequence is CASSPPRTGNEKLFF. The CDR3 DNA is TGTGCCAGCTCACCACCGAGGACAGGGAATGAAAAACTGTTTTTT.

CDR3 sequence: CASSPRDTYEQYF. DNA for the CDR3: TGTGCCAGCTCACCCAGGGATACCTACGAGCAGTACTTC. This chain joins TRBV18 and TRBJ2-7; D perhaps matches TRBD1 (5 bases). The CDR3 loop spans 13 amino acids. Trimming took off 3 bases at V and 2 bases at J, with 8 bases between the two ends. The V gene's germline CDR1 is KGHSH and CDR2 LQKENI.

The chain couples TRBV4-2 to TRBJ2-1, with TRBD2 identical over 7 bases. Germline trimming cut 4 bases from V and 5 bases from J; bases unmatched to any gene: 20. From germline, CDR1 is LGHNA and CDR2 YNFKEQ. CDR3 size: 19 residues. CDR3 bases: TGTGCCAGCAGCCGCTTAGGCAGCGGGGCCACACACGTCGACAATGAGCAGTTCTTC. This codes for CASSRLGSGATHVDNEQFF.

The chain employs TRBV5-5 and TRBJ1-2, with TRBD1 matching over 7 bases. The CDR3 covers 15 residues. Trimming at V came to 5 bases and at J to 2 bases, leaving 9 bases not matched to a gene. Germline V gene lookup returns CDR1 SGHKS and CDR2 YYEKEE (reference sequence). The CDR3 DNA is TGTGCCAGCAGTAGCGCCCCGGGACAGAACTATGGCTACACCTTC. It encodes CASSSAPGQNYGYTF.

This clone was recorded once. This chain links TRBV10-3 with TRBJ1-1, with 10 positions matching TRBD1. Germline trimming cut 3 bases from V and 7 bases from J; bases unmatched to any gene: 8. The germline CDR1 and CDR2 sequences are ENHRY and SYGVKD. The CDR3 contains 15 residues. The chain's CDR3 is CAISDPGQGELEAFF. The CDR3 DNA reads TGTGCCATCAGTGATCCCGGACAGGGGGAGCTTGAAGCTTTCTTT.